This TCR beta chain was found in a study of T cells of healthy individuals. TCRdb reprocessed the 5' RACE reads via MiXCR and lists one record per CDR3 protein. The sample has tens of thousands of distinct CDR3 sequences, 15% to 20% seen once. The V gene lost 7 bases and the J gene lost 0 bases, with 17 bases spanning the gap. This CDR3 comprises 15 residues. CDR1 and CDR2 from the germline V gene are DFQATT and SNEGSKA (reference sequence). V usage is TRBV20-1 and J usage is TRBJ2-3, with D possibly TRBD2 on 5 matching bases. The clonotype comes from a human donor in good health. CDR3: CSGEVGEYSTDTQYF. The DNA of the CDR3 is TGCAGTGGAGAGGTCGGGGAATATAGCACAGATACGCAGTATTTT.